This T cell receptor beta chain was identified in a study of T cells in Graves' hyperthyroidism and ophthalmopathy. TCR beta CDR3 regions were amplified from RNA transcripts. RT-PCR in the first round (using the HTBI primer set) targeted the TCR CDR3. TCRdb re-called the multiplex PCR reads with MiXCR, one entry per CDR3 protein. The table lists hundreds of thousands of distinct CDR3 sequences, approximately 42% of them singletons. Sequenced: peripheral blood or thyroid tissue (not recorded which). The receptor comes from an adult man with Graves' disease, either hyperthyroidism or ophthalmopathy (not recorded which).

The CDR3 DNA sequence: TGTGCCAGCAGTGAAGGCGCTGCTGAAGCTTTCTTT. Protein product: CASSEGAAEAFF. The chain links TRBV2 to TRBJ1-1, with unresolved D. The CDR3 spans 12 residues. The germline V gene has CDR1 SNHLY and CDR2 FYNNEI. Trimming removed 1 base from V and 6 bases from J, with 6 bases in between.